This T cell receptor (beta chain) was obtained from a study of cytomegalovirus exposure and HLA in healthy donors. Overall study context: Earlier, 150 million to 200 million T cells were analyzed, and approximately 110 million unique TCR beta sequences were found among them. Study-wide results and limits: Follow-up analysis seemed to connect common viral pathogens with several of the most significant clusters identified.

This clone showed up just once. Antigen: not known. The donors were healthy bone marrow donors. Germline lookup yields CDR1 MNHNS and CDR2 SASEGT. The CDR3 totals 14 residues. The germline V and J ends were trimmed by 6 bases and 2 bases, with 14 bases remaining between them. A multiplex PCR was run with 60 Vbeta primers and 13 Jbeta primers. This table comes from immunoSEQ multiplex PCR, and its TCRdb copy is limited to in-frame clones, with some not included. The sample includes about 190,000 clones, about 85% of them seen just once. This sequence was found in a woman aged 45-60 years in good health and CMV-seronegative. Sequencing was performed on PBMCs. The chain has TRBV6-1 and TRBJ2-7; D is perhaps TRBD1 (6 bases). This CDR3 reads CASRAGDVAYEQYF. CDR3 in DNA: TGTGCCAGCAGAGCAGGGGACGTTGCCTACGAGCAGTACTTC.